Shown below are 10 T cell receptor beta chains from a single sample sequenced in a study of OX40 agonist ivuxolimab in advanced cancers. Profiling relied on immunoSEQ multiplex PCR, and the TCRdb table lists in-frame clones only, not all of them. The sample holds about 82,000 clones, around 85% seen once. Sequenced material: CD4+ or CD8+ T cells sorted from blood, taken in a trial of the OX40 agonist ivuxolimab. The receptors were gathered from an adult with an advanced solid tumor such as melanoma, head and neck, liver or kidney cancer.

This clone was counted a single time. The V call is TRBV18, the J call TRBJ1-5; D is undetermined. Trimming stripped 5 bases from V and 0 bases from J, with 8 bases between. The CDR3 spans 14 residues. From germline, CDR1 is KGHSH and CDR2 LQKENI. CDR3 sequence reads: CASSEDFSNQPQHF. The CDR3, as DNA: TGTGCCAGCTCAGAAGACTTTAGCAATCAGCCCCAGCATTTT.

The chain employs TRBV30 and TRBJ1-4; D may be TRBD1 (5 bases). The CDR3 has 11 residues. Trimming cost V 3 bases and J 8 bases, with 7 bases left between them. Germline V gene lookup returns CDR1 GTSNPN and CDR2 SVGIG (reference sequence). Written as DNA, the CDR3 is TGTGCCTGGAGACGACAGGAAAAACTGTTTTTT. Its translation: CAWRRQEKLFF.

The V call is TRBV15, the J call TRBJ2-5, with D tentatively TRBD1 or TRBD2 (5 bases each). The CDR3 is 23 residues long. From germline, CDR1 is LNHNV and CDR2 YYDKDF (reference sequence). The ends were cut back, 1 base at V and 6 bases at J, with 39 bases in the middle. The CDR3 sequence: CATSRVVTGYEGIIGYEGKTQYF. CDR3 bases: TGTGCCACCAGCAGAGTGGTAACGGGGTATGAGGGCATAATCGGGTATGAGGGGAAGACCCAGTACTTC.

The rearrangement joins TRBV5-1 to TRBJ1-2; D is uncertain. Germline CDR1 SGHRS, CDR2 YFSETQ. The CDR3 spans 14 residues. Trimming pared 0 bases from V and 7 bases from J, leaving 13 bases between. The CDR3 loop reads CASSLDEGLGGYTF. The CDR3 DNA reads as TGCGCCAGCAGCTTGGATGAGGGATTAGGTGGCTACACCTTC.

The CDR3 loop is CATLDRGLNSPLHF. The CDR3 DNA reads TGTGCCACCCTAGACAGGGGGCTTAATTCACCCCTCCACTTT. The V gene is TRBV10-3, the J gene TRBJ1-6; 10 bases are a match to TRBD1. Trimming took 10 bases from V and 6 from J; bases not matched to a gene: 6. Germline lookup yields CDR1 ENHRY and CDR2 SYGVKD. The CDR3 contains 14 residues.

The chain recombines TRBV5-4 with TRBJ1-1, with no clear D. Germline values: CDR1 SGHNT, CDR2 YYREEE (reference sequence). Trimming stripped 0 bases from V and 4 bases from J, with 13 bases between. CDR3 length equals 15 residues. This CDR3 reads CASSLGGRMGTEAFF. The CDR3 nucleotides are TGTGCCAGCAGCTTGGGAGGCCGGATGGGCACTGAAGCTTTCTTT.

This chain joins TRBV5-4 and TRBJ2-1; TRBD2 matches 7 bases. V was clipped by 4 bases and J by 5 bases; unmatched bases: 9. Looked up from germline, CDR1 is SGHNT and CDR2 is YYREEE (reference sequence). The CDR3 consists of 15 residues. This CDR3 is CASSRKAGYDNEQFF. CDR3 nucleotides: TGTGCCAGCAGCCGAAAAGCGGGGTACGACAATGAGCAGTTCTTC. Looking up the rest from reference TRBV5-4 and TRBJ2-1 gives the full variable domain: ETGVTQSPTHLIKTRGQQVTLRCSSQSGHNTVSWYQQALGQGPQFIFQYYREEENGRGNFPPRFSGLQFPNYSSELNVNALELDDSALYLCASSRKAGYDNEQFFGPGTRLTVL.

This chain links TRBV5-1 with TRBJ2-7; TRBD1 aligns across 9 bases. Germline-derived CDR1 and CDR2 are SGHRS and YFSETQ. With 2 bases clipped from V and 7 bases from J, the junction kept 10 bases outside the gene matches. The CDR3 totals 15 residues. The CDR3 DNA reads TGCGCCAGCAGCTTAGCGGGACAGGGAGCATATGAGCAGTACTTC. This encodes CASSLAGQGAYEQYF.

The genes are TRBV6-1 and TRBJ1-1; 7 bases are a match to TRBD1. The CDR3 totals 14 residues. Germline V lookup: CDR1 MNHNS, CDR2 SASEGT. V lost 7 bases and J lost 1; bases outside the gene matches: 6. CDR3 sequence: CASKETGQNTEAFF. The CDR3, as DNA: TGTGCCAGCAAAGAGACAGGGCAGAACACTGAAGCTTTCTTT.

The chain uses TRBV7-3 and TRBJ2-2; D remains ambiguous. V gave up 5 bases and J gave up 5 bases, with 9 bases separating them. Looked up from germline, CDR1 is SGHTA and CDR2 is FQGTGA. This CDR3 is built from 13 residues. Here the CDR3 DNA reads TGTGCCAGCAGCAAAGGTCAAACCGGGGAGCTGTTTTTT. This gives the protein CASSKGQTGELFF. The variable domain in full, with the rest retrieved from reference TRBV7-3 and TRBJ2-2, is GAGVSQTPSNKVTEKGKYVELRCDPISGHTALYWYRQSLGQGPEFLIYFQGTGAADDSGLPNDRFFAVRPEGSVSTLKIQRTERGDSAVYLCASSKGQTGELFFGEGSRLTVL.